This is a list of T cell receptor beta chains from one sample in a study of T cells in Graves' hyperthyroidism and ophthalmopathy. TCRdb independently ran MiXCR on the multiplex PCR reads; one entry per CDR3 protein. The sample contains some 600,000 distinct CDR3 sequences, approximately 13% of which appear only once. Input material: blood. The receptors here all came from a woman aged 25 to 39 with Graves' hyperthyroidism that later progressed to Graves' ophthalmopathy. Each CDR3 is given with its conserved first and last residue. Each record gives: V gene, J gene, clone size, CDR3 protein. Size is stated for part of the rows, as once, few or many counts, or as a class when the clone is expanded.

TRBV12-3/TRBV12-4	TRBJ1-3	few	CASRALSLGNTIYF
TRBV29-1	TRBJ1-2	many	CSVEISDSYGYTF
TRBV5-1	TRBJ2-3	many	CASSPGRLDLGTDTQYF
TRBV10-3	TRBJ2-4	many	CAISEGGGASKNIQYF
TRBV19	TRBJ2-1	few	CASSVTGGAYNEQFF
TRBV28	TRBJ1-2	-	CASSPPPGQEFYGYTF
TRBV11-2	TRBJ2-1	many	CASSLDGGRQFF
TRBV6-2/TRBV6-3	TRBJ2-7	many	CASSYPGRHEQYF
TRBV9	TRBJ1-4	few	CASSRDRGGEKLFF
TRBV30	TRBJ2-3	many	CAWSLGTSGSTDTQYF
TRBV27	TRBJ2-7	-	CASSPRSTASSYEQYF
TRBV29-1	TRBJ2-1	-	CSPDPHEQLF
TRBV27	TRBJ1-1	-	CASGSSGTGGTEAFF
TRBV10-3	TRBJ1-1	-	CAITSGTTEAFF
TRBV20-1	TRBJ1-6	few	CSASRQGGNSPLHF
TRBV5-5	TRBJ2-2	-	CASSTHRGRDTGELFF
TRBV18	TRBJ1-5	many	CASSTGNQPQHF
TRBV6-1	TRBJ2-7	few	CASSDQDGGRDEQYF
TRBV5-1	TRBJ2-2	-	CASSPSDRGNTGELFF
TRBV9	TRBJ1-1	-	CASSGPVGNTEAFF
TRBV27	TRBJ2-1	many	CASSLSLGPNNEQFF
TRBV10-3	TRBJ2-1	many	CAISEASGRAGEQFF
TRBV29-1	TRBJ2-5	many	CSVVGDETQYF
TRBV18	TRBJ2-5	many	CASSPPRLETQYF
TRBV12-3/TRBV12-4	TRBJ1-2	many	CASSAQVGAYGYTF
TRBV5-1	TRBJ2-3	many	CASSFGGRTSGFTDTQYF
TRBV12-3/TRBV12-4	TRBJ2-5	many	CASSPRGYLQETQYF
TRBV19	TRBJ1-6	-	CASSNPTNSPLHF
TRBV20-1	TRBJ1-3	-	CSVTGVGNTIYF
TRBV29-1	TRBJ1-1	many	CSVVTGNTEAFF
TRBV20-1	TRBJ2-2	many	CSARATSGRTDTGELFF
TRBV28	TRBJ2-5	many	CASLPTSGQETQYF
TRBV15	TRBJ2-5	many	CATSRATTGVQETQYF
TRBV20-1	TRBJ1-5	few	CSAIKQGRDYSNQPQHF
TRBV18	TRBJ2-1	-	CASSPGLDGLNEQFF
TRBV6-1	TRBJ2-1	few	CASSEGIGNEQFF
TRBV11-3	TRBJ2-7	many	CASSVHRDRKTRSYEQYF
TRBV27	TRBJ2-7	few	CASSLSMLAGGYEQYF
TRBV20-1	TRBJ2-1	-	CSARKGSDEQFF
TRBV28	TRBJ2-5	many	CASSLGSTRETQYF
TRBV27	TRBJ2-5	many	CASGLEETQYF